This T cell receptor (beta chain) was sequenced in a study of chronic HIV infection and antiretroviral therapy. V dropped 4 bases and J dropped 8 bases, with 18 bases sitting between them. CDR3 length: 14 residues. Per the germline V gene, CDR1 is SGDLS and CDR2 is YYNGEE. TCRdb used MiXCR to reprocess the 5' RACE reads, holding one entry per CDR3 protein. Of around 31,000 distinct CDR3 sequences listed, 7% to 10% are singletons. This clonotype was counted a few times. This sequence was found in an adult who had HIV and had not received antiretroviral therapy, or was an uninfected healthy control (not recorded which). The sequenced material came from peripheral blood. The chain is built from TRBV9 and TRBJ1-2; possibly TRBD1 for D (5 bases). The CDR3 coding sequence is TGTGCCAGCAGCCCTTCCCAACAGGATAGAGGCTACACCTTC. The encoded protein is CASSPSQQDRGYTF.